Here is one TCR beta chain with its context. It lacks a known antigen. Base qualities are missing; no much larger clone stands one base away. TCR beta CDR3 regions were sequenced from DNA using the immunoSEQ Assay. In the paper's pipeline: T cell density was computed as TCR beta template counts normalized to usable DNA estimated by amplifying housekeeping genes. Using the preseqR package, richness was estimated by extrapolating to 120,000 templates for tissue samples and 400,000 templates for PBMC samples. Clonality was calculated as one minus Pielou's evenness. Tissue-enriched TCRs were identified through differential abundance testing performed on productive amino-acid clonotypes, with a minimum total count of 5 and an alpha of 0.1. The Jaccard Index and the Morisita Overlap Index were used to measure how much the repertoires overlapped between compartments. GLIPH grouped TCR beta CDR3s together with public tetramer-defined viral CDR3s, and a viral motif had to include at least three viral sequences and show V-gene enrichment. Entries here come from immuneACCESS through TCRdb and include only in-frame sequences with V and J called. Some clones fail to appear in such tables; in the studies checked, an unresolved V gene covers under half of the shortfall, and the cause of the remainder is unknown. The V and J calls and the clone size are those of that table, but D and trimming were determined from the DNA. The sample contains about 59,000 clones, roughly 89% of them found a single time. The ten largest clones capture about 20% of the sample.

CDR3 length: 12 amino acids, cysteine to phenylalanine. The CDR3 DNA has 36 bases and is translated from base 1. At the junction V is shortened by 4 bases and J by 5 bases, with 10 bases in between. Taken from the germline V gene, the CDR1 and CDR2 loops are SGHDT and YYEEEE. These data are taken from a study of T cells in localized non-small cell lung cancer (dated by TCRdb to 2018 to 2021). Regarding the research as a whole: The study examined T cell repertoires in approximately 240 patients with early-stage NSCLC and compared tumors with uninvolved tumor-adjacent lungs. Of the NSCLC patients, fewer than 150 were male and roughly 100 were female, and the mean age was approximately 66 years. The cohort was made up of around 250 treatment-naive NSCLC patients whose localized lung tumors had been resected.

At diagnosis, tumor, uninvolved tumor-adjacent lung and peripheral blood were collected and then preserved as a mix of FFPE and fresh-frozen material. For TCR repertoire profiling, blood samples were analyzed as peripheral blood mononuclear cells. What the study reported, not specific to this receptor: Because multi-region tumor sequencing was not done, intratumor heterogeneity could not be ruled out. A median of roughly 60 of the top 100 tumor clones were detected in paired uninvolved adjacent lung, and 28 of these tumor clones were also found among the top 100 clones of the paired uninvolved adjacent lung. Since the design was exploratory, TCR variables were selected using unadjusted p-values with no false-discovery rate correction. Uninvolved tumor-adjacent lung showed the highest T cell clonality, higher than tumor, which suggests more focused antigenic responses in the uninvolved tumor-adjacent lung. Longer overall survival was associated with higher T cell density in blood, whereas shorter survival was associated with higher clonality in adjacent lung.

The sequence is built from TRBV5-6 and TRBJ2-7, with TRBD1 as a weak D call on 6 bases. This TCR derives from a man aged 40 to 70 with stage I squamous cell lung carcinoma. The sample was peripheral blood, taken before any cancer treatment. CDR3 reads: CASSMTGDEQYF. The nucleotide sequence reads as follows: TGTGCCAGCAGCATGACAGGAGACGAGCAGTACTTC.